Listed below are T cell receptor beta chains from one sample, sequenced in a study of T-cell memory formation after mild COVID-19. Using its own MiXCR run on the 5' RACE reads, TCRdb lists one record per CDR3 protein. The table lists 450,000 or so distinct CDR3 sequences, 20% of them singletons. Sequenced input: PBMCs or a T cell subset sorted from them (not recorded which). All receptors derive from an adult woman who had mild COVID-19 (a few samples of this study predate the infection). Cell type and time point are not known. CDR3s include the opening cysteine and the closing phenylalanine or tryptophan. A D gene is named only where the DNA matches it firmly. Rows may omit the clone size; those that give it use once, few, many or a size class.

TRBD1,few,TRBV6-5,TRBJ1-1,TGTGCCAGCAGTTACGGGTCAACAGGGGGTGGGTCTGAAGCTTTCTTT,CASSYGSTGGGSEAFF
-,-,TRBV12-3/TRBV12-4,TRBJ2-2,TGTGCCAGCAGTCCCCTGAGAGACAAGAACACCGGGGAGCTGTTTTTT,CASSPLRDKNTGELFF
-,-,TRBV27,TRBJ2-3,TGTGCCAGCAGTTCGGGACCTTACCTCAATACGCAGTATTTT,CASSSGPYLNTQYF
-,few,TRBV12-3/TRBV12-4,TRBJ1-4,TGTGCCACCCAAGACAAGAGAGGATTCTCAACTAATGAAAAACTGTTTTTT,CATQDKRGFSTNEKLFF
-,-,TRBV6-4,TRBJ1-1,TGTGCCAGCCCACACTCGGGGACTGCAGCTTTCTTT,CASPHSGTAAFF
TRBD1,-,TRBV20-1,TRBJ2-1,TGCAGTGCTGCTAGGACAGGAAGCTCCTACAATGAGCAGTTCTTC,CSAARTGSSYNEQFF
-,-,TRBV7-8,TRBJ2-1,TGTGCCAGCAGCTTGAAGGGACTTCCTCTGAGCCCGTTCTTC,CASSLKGLPLSPFF
TRBD2,-,TRBV29-1,TRBJ2-5,TGCAGCGTACTAGCGGGACTACAAGAGACCCAGTACTTC,CSVLAGLQETQYF
TRBD1,-,TRBV9,TRBJ1-1,TGTGCCAGCAGCGATAACAGGGGGTTGGACACTGAAGCTTTCTTT,CASSDNRGLDTEAFF
-,few,TRBV12-3/TRBV12-4,TRBJ1-1,TGTGCCAGCAGTCCCTCAGGGTCGAGCACTGAAGCTTTCTTT,CASSPSGSSTEAFF
-,many,TRBV4-3,TRBJ2-1,TGCGCCAGCAGCCAAGCGGTGGGCGGTGAGCAGTTCTTC,CASSQAVGGEQFF
TRBD2,few,TRBV20-1,TRBJ2-7,TGCAGTGCCGCGACTAGCCTGGACGAGCAGTACTTC,CSAATSLDEQYF
TRBD1,-,TRBV6-5,TRBJ2-7,TGTGCCAGCAGCTACCGGGACAGGGGGCTTTTCGAGCAGTACTTC,CASSYRDRGLFEQYF
-,few,TRBV11-2,TRBJ2-5,TGTGCCAGCAGCCGAGCAGGCCTCCAAGAGACCCAGTACTTC,CASSRAGLQETQYF
-,-,TRBV11-2,TRBJ2-2,TGTGCCAGCACCACTATGACAGTGAACACCGGGGAGCTGTTTTTT,CASTTMTVNTGELFF
TRBD1,few,TRBV5-1,TRBJ2-2,TGCGCCAGCACCAGCCTAGAGGGACAGGGATTTACCGGGGAGCTGTTTTTT,CASTSLEGQGFTGELFF
-,-,TRBV20-1,TRBJ2-2,TGCAGTGCTCCGACTTGGGAGGGGGCCGGGGAGCTGTTTTTT,CSAPTWEGAGELFF
-,-,TRBV7-2,TRBJ2-5,TGTGCCAGCAGCTTAGTCGAGTTCCAAGAGACCCAGTACTTC,CASSLVEFQETQYF
-,-,TRBV7-9,TRBJ1-1,TGTGCCAGCAGCTTCCCCGGGACAAGCAGCACTGAAGCTTTCTTT,CASSFPGTSSTEAFF
-,-,TRBV5-6,TRBJ1-4,TGTGCCAGCAGCTCCATTACAGCGCCTGGGGCTAATGAAAAACTGTTTTTT,CASSSITAPGANEKLFF
-,-,TRBV5-6,TRBJ1-1,TGTGCCAGCAGCTTGGCCTCAAATACCCTAGGGAACACTGAAGCTTTCTTT,CASSLASNTLGNTEAFF
-,many,TRBV12-3/TRBV12-4,TRBJ1-6,TGTGCCAGCAGTTTCGGGGACACCTATAATTCACCCCTCCACTTT,CASSFGDTYNSPLHF
-,-,TRBV24-1,TRBJ2-7,TGTGCCACCAGTGATGCAGGGACCGGAGCCTCCGAGCAGTACTTC,CATSDAGTGASEQYF
TRBD1,few,TRBV7-9,TRBJ2-1,TGTGCCAGCAGCTTATGGGCAGGGGGCCACAATGAGCAGTTCTTC,CASSLWAGGHNEQFF
TRBD1,-,TRBV7-2,TRBJ1-1,TGTGCCAGCAGCTTAGAGGGGGCGCTTGGAACTGAAGCTTTCTTT,CASSLEGALGTEAFF
-,few,TRBV27,TRBJ1-2,TGTGCCAGCAGACGTACAGGGTTTAACTATGGCTACACCTTC,CASRRTGFNYGYTF
-,-,TRBV15,TRBJ2-7,TGTGCCACCAGCAGGATGGACGGCGCGAGCTCCTACGAGCAGTACTTC,CATSRMDGASSYEQYF
-,many,TRBV27,TRBJ1-1,TGTGCCACCTCTCGGGGTTCCATGAACACTGAAGCTTTCTTT,CATSRGSMNTEAFF
TRBD2,few,TRBV7-8,TRBJ2-7,TGTGCCAGCAGCGCGACTAGCGGGCTCTCCTACGAGCAGTACTTC,CASSATSGLSYEQYF
-,few,TRBV3-1,TRBJ1-1,TGTGCCAGCAGCCAGGGGAGGGAGCTGCCTACTGAAGCTTTCTTT,CASSQGRELPTEAFF
-,-,TRBV7-9,TRBJ1-3,TGTGCCAGCAGTCAAGGCAGTCCTACTCAGTACACCATATATTTT,CASSQGSPTQYTIYF